This note documents a single T cell receptor (beta chain) sequence. The antigen this receptor binds is unknown. No clone much larger than this one lies a single base away; base qualities are absent. These data come from a study of Ad26.COV2.S vaccination and SARS-CoV-2 variants (dated by TCRdb to the early 2020s). Regarding the complete study: TCRbeta repertoire sequencing served as the tool for gauging how specific and how broad the SARS-CoV-2-reactive T cell receptors were following Ad26.COV2.S vaccination. The TCR-sequenced set comprised roughly 30 samples: 19 Ad26.COV2.S vaccine recipients, 5 placebo recipients and 8 SARS-CoV-2 convalescent individuals.

The time point label, read with the paper, signifies: individuals recovered from natural SARS-CoV-2 infection. The immunoSEQ Assay was the method used to sequence TCRbeta CDR3 regions. After extraction, genomic DNA underwent amplification by bias-controlled multiplex PCR, followed by high-throughput sequencing. The original pipeline was this. To quantify the absolute abundance of every unique TCRbeta CDR3 region, sequences were collapsed and filtered. T cell fraction was estimated by normalizing TCRbeta template counts to usable DNA, with usable DNA measured through amplification of reference genes found in all nucleated cells. Repertoire TCRs were annotated as SARS-CoV-2-specific when V gene, CDR3 amino acid sequence and J gene were exactly matched to a known reactive TCR set. The reference SARS-CoV-2 TCR set was derived from MIRA and filtered for enrichment in COVID-19-positive ImmuneCODE repertoires, a step that removed public or cross-reactive TCRs. Using the MIRA antigens, annotated TCRs were further analysed by specific ORF or by position within an ORF. Breadth was defined as annotated unique rearrangements over total unique productive rearrangements; depth was the summed frequency of those rearrangements. TCR breadth was compared between groups using two-sided Wilcoxon rank-sum tests. TCRdb took over this immuneACCESS table, retaining in-frame rearrangements with V and J assigned. Such tables are incomplete; in checked studies, under half of the missing clones stem from an unresolved V gene, and the remainder is unexplained. That table is the source of V, J and clone size, and D and trimming were worked out from the DNA. This sample holds roughly 380,000 clones; about 90% were observed only once. About 3.9% of the sample rests with the top ten.

Overall study outcomes, separate from this receptor: The authors noted that total T cell responses may have been underestimated by the TCR breadth and depth analyses. Non-spike TCR breadth was comparable between vaccine and placebo recipients, consistent with the vaccine containing only spike. After vaccination, spike-specific CD8+ and CD4+ T cell responses were reported to show substantial breadth. Spike-specific TCR breadth was higher in Ad26.COV2.S recipients than in placebo recipients (P = 0.0014).

Reading the germline V gene (reference sequence) gives CDR1 SGHKS and CDR2 YYEKEE. Unmatched junction bases come to 6, with V trimmed by 0 bases and J by 4 bases. Taken from cysteine to phenylalanine, the CDR3 has 16 residues. CDR3 DNA only is kept here, 48 bases in frame from base 1. This specimen consisted of peripheral blood, obtained after recovery from COVID-19. This TCR was sampled from a human donor who had recovered from COVID-19. The chain links TRBV5-5 with TRBJ2-1; the junction holds 8 bases that match TRBD2. The base sequence is TGTGCCAGCAGCTTGGGTTGGGAGCGGGGGTACAATGAGCAGTTCTTC. This sequence encodes CASSLGWERGYNEQFF.